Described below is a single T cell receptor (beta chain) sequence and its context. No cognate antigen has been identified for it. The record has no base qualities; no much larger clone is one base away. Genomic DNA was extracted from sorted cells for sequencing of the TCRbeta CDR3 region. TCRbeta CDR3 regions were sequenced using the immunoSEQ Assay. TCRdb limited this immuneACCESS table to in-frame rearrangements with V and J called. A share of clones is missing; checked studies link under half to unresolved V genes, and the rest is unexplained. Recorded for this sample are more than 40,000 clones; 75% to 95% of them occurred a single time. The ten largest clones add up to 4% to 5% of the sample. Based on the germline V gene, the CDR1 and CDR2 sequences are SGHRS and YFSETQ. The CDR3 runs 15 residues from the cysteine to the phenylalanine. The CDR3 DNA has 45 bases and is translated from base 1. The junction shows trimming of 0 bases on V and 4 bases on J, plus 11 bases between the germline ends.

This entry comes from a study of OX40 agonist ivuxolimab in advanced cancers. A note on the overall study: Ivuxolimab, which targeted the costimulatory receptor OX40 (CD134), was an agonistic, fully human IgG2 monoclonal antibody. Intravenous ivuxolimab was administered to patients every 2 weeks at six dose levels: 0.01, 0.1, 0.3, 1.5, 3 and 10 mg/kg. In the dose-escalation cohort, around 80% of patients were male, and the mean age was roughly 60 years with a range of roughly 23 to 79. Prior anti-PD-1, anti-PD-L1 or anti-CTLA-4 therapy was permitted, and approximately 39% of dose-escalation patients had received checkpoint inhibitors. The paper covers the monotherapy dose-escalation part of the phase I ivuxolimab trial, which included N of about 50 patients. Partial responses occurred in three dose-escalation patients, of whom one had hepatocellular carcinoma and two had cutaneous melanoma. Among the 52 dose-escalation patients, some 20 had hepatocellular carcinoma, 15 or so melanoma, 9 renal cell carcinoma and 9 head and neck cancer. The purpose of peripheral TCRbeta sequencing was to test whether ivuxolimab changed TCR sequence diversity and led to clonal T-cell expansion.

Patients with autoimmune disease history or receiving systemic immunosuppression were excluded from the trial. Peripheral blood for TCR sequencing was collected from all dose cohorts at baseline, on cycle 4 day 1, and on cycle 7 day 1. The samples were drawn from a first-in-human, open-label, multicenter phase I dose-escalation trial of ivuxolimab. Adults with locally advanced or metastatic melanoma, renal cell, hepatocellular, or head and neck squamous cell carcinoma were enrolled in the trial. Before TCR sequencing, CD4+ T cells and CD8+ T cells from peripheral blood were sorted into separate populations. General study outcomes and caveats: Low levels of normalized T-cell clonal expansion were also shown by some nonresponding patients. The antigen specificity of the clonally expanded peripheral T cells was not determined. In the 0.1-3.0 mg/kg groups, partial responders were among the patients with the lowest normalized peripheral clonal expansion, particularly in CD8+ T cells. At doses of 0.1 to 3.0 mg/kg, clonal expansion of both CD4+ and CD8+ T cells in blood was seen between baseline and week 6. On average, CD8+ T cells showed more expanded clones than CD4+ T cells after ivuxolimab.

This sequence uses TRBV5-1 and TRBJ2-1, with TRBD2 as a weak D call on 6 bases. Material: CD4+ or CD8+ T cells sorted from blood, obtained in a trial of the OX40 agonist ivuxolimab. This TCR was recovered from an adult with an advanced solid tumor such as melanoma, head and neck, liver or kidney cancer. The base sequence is TGCGCCAGCAGCTTGGACGGGAGTGGATACAATGAGCAGTTCTTC. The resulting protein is CASSLDGSGYNEQFF.